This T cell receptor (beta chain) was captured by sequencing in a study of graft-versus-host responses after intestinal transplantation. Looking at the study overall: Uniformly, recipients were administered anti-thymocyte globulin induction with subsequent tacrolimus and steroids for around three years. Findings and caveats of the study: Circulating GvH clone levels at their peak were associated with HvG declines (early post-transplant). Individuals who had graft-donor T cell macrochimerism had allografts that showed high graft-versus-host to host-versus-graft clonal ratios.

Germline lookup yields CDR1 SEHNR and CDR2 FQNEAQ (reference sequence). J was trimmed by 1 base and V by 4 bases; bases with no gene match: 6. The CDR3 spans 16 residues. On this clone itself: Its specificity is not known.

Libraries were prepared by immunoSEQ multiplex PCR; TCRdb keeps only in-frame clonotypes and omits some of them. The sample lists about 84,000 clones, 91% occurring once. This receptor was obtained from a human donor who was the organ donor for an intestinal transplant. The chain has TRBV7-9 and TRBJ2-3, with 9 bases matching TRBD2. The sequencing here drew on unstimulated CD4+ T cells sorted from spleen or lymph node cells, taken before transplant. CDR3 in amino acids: CASSYTLAGRTDTQYF. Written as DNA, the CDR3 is TGTGCCAGCAGCTATACACTAGCGGGTCGCACAGATACGCAGTATTTT. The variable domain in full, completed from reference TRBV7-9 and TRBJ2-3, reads DTGVSQNPRHKITKRGQNVTFRCDPISEHNRLYWYRQTLGQGPEFLTYFQNEAQLEKSRLLSDRFSAERPKGSFSTLEIQRTEQGDSAMYLCASSYTLAGRTDTQYFGPGTRLTVL.